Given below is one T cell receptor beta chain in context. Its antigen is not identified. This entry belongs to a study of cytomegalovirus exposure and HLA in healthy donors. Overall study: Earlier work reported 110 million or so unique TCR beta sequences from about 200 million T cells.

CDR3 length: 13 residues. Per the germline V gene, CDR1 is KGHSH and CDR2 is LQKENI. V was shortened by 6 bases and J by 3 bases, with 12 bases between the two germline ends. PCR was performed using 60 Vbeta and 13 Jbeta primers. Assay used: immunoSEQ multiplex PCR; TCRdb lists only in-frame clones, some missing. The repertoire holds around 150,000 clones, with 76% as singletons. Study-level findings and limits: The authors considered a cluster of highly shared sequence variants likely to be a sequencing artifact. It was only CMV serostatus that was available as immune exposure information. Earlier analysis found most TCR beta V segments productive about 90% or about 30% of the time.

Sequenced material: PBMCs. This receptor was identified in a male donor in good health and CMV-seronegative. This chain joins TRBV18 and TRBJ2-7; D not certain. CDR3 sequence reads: CASSPLESYEQYF. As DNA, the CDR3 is TGTGCCAGCTCCCCTTTAGAAAGCTACGAGCAGTACTTC.